The 20 T cell receptor beta chains below come from one sample, sequenced in a study of cytomegalovirus exposure and HLA in healthy donors (dated by TCRdb to between 2016 and 2019). The receptor library was made with the immunoSEQ multiplex PCR assay. In its TCRdb copy, this immuneACCESS table keeps in-frame sequences only and misses some clones. Where compared with another copy, unresolved V genes explain less than half of these, and the others have no known cause. Recorded for this sample are over 200,000 clones; roughly 84% of them occurred a single time. 11% to 15% of the sample comes from the top ten. Specimen: PBMCs. These receptors all come from a woman aged 25 to 45 in good health and CMV-seropositive.

CDR3 nucleotide sequence: TGTGCCAGCAACGGACAGGGAACAGATACGCAGTATTTT. Protein sequence: CASNGQGTDTQYF. The V and J genes are TRBV2 and TRBJ2-3, with 8 bases lining up with TRBD1. CDR3 length: 13 amino acids. Germline V gene lookup returns CDR1 SNHLY and CDR2 FYNNEI. The ends lost 7 bases at V and 3 bases at J; junction bases unmatched: 3.

This chain joins TRBV29-1 and TRBJ1-1, with D possibly matching TRBD1 (5 bases). The CDR3 contains 15 residues. With 4 bases removed from V and 7 bases from J, the gap between germline ends came to 22 bases. CDR1 is SQVTM, CDR2 ANQGSEA, per germline. The CDR3 DNA follows: TGCAGCGTTGGGGGGGAGGGACTTCCTCGGGGTGAAGCTTTCTTT. Its protein is CSVGGEGLPRGEAFF.

V gene TRBV5-1 combines with J gene TRBJ2-3; no definite D call. From germline, CDR1 is SGHRS and CDR2 YFSETQ. This CDR3 is built from 13 residues. V gave up 0 bases and J gave up 2 bases, with 4 bases separating them. CDR3 sequence: CASSLAATDTQYF. CDR3 DNA sequence: TGCGCCAGCAGCTTGGCCGCCACAGATACGCAGTATTTT.

The rearrangement joins TRBV6-5 to TRBJ2-5; D call uncertain. V dropped 2 bases and J dropped 2 bases, with 6 bases sitting between them. The CDR3 sequence is 13 residues long. Germline values: CDR1 MNHEY, CDR2 SVGAGI. The CDR3 nucleotides are TGTGCCAGCAGTTACGTGGAACAAGAGACCCAGTACTTC. It yields the protein CASSYVEQETQYF.

This chain joins TRBV7-2 and TRBJ2-7; a possible D gene is TRBD1 (6 bases). With 2 bases removed from V and 0 bases from J, the gap between germline ends came to 17 bases. The CDR3 is made up of 17 amino acids. Per the germline V gene, CDR1 is SGHTA and CDR2 is FQGNSA. CDR3 region: CASSLTSGGTTSYEQYF. The CDR3, as DNA: TGTGCCAGCAGCTTAACCTCAGGTGGGACAACCTCCTACGAGCAGTACTTC.

This chain connects TRBV13 to TRBJ2-4; D perhaps matches TRBD1 (5 bases). The CDR3 extends over 15 amino acids. V was pared by 1 base and J by 0 bases, with 7 bases between. CDR1 and CDR2 from the germline V gene are PRHDT and FYEKMQ (reference sequence). The CDR3 nucleotides are TGTGCCAGCAGCTTAGTGACAGAAGCCAAAAACATTCAGTACTTC. It is translated as CASSLVTEAKNIQYF.

This clone was detected only a few times. The V and J genes are TRBV7-8 and TRBJ1-1; D call uncertain. V was cut by 3 bases and J by 7 bases, with 9 bases left in between. The CDR3 loop spans 12 amino acids. Germline V gene lookup returns CDR1 SGHVS and CDR2 FQNEAQ. CDR3 residues: CASSLGVGEAFF. The CDR3 DNA is TGTGCCAGCAGCTTGGGAGTGGGTGAAGCTTTCTTT. Using reference TRBV7-8 and TRBJ1-1 for the parts outside the CDR3, the full variable domain is GAGVSQSPRYKVAKRGQDVALRCDPISGHVSLFWYQQALGQGPEFLTYFQNEAQLDKSGLPSDRFFAERPEGSVSTLKIQRTQQEDSAVYLCASSLGVGEAFFGQGTRLTVV.

The chain uses TRBV19 and TRBJ2-7; 7 bases fit TRBD2. The ends lost 3 bases at V and 4 bases at J; junction bases unmatched: 6. Per the germline V gene, CDR1 is LNHDA and CDR2 is SQIVND (reference sequence). CDR3 length: 14 amino acids. The CDR3 loop reads CASSMLGGSYEQYF. The CDR3 bases are TGTGCCAGTAGTATGTTGGGAGGGTCGTACGAGCAGTACTTC. The full variable domain, its missing parts supplied by reference TRBV19 and TRBJ2-7, is DGGITQSPKYLFRKEGQNVTLSCEQNLNHDAMYWYRQDPGQGLRLIYYSQIVNDFQKGDIAEGYSVSREKKESFPLTVTSAQKNPTAFYLCASSMLGGSYEQYFGPGTRLTVT.

CDR3 sequence: CASSLAPTGVYQPQHF. For the CDR3, the DNA is TGCGCCAGCAGCTTGGCTCCCACAGGGGTCTATCAGCCCCAGCATTTT. The chain is built from TRBV5-1 and TRBJ1-5, with TRBD1 matching over 7 bases. Per germline, CDR1 SGHRS and CDR2 YFSETQ. The CDR3 covers 16 residues. Unmatched junction bases numbered 8, after V lost 0 bases and J lost 5 bases.

This chain connects TRBV7-9 to TRBJ2-5; no clear D. Germline loops: CDR1 SEHNR, CDR2 FQNEAQ (reference sequence). This CDR3 is built from 14 residues. V lost 0 bases and J lost 2, with 7 bases in between. The CDR3 region has the DNA TGTGCCAGCAGCTTAGCTTGGCAGCAAGAGACCCAGTACTTC. It encodes CASSLAWQQETQYF.

This chain connects TRBV29-1 to TRBJ1-1; D is undetermined. CDR1 and CDR2 (germline): SQVTM, ANQGSEA. V was trimmed by 0 bases and J by 3 bases, leaving 8 bases between them. This CDR3 contains 13 residues. The CDR3 DNA sequence: TGCAGCGTTGAAGATTTAACCGACACTGAAGCTTTCTTT. This encodes CSVEDLTDTEAFF.

This chain uses TRBV6-5 with TRBJ1-2; the D is unclear. Looked up from germline, CDR1 is MNHEY and CDR2 is SVGAGI. The ends were cut back, 7 bases at V and 8 bases at J, with 20 bases in the middle. The CDR3 is made up of 14 amino acids. This CDR3 is CASTQLGKRDGYTF. CDR3 in DNA: TGTGCCAGCACCCAATTAGGGAAAAGAGACGGCTACACCTTC.

The chain has TRBV2 and TRBJ1-5, with D unclear. Germline-derived CDR1 and CDR2 are SNHLY and FYNNEI. V shed 2 bases and J shed 3 bases, with 8 bases lying between them. This CDR3 has 14 amino acids. The CDR3: CASSESYANQPQHF. The DNA of the CDR3 is TGTGCCAGCAGTGAAAGTTATGCCAATCAGCCCCAGCATTTT. The full variable domain, rest sourced from reference TRBV2 and TRBJ1-5, is EPEVTQTPSHQVTQMGQEVILRCVPISNHLYFYWYRQILGQKVEFLVSFYNNEISEKSEIFDDQFSVERPDGSNFTLKIRSTKLEDSAMYFCASSESYANQPQHFGDGTRLSIL.

J is TRBJ1-4 and V is TRBV7-6; D gene ambiguous. Trimming took 0 bases from V and 5 from J, leaving 10 bases between them. The germline V gene has CDR1 SGHVS and CDR2 FNYEAQ. The CDR3 is made up of 15 amino acids. The CDR3: CASSLAIGFNEKLFF. DNA of the CDR3: TGTGCCAGCAGCTTAGCCATTGGCTTCAATGAAAAACTGTTTTTT.

The chain employs TRBV5-5 and TRBJ1-2, with TRBD1 matching 7 bases. The length of the CDR3 is 16 residues. The ends lost 0 bases at V and 5 bases at J; junction bases unmatched: 10. Germline V gene data show CDR1 as SGHKS and CDR2 as YYEKEE (reference sequence). This CDR3 reads CASSLVGTEERYGYTF. CDR3 sequence (DNA): TGTGCCAGCAGCTTGGTCGGGACAGAAGAGAGATATGGCTACACCTTC.

This clone showed up just once. The chain couples TRBV29-1 to TRBJ2-2; D might be TRBD2 (5 bases). Germline loops: CDR1 SQVTM, CDR2 ANQGSEA. This CDR3 region has 14 residues. V was trimmed by 0 bases and J by 5 bases, leaving 10 bases between them. CDR3 amino acids: CSVEDGIVTGELFF. The CDR3 nucleotides are TGCAGCGTTGAAGACGGGATCGTTACCGGGGAGCTGTTTTTT.

This clone was observed a handful of times. The CDR3 DNA reads as TGCAGCGGGGTGAACACTGAAGCTTTCTTT. The encoded protein is CSGVNTEAFF. The chain recombines TRBV29-1 with TRBJ1-1, with unresolved D. Looked up from germline, CDR1 is SQVTM and CDR2 is ANQGSEA. The CDR3 runs 10 residues. V lost 7 bases to trimming and J lost 0 bases, with 3 bases between them.

This sequence joins TRBV15 and TRBJ2-6; TRBD1 agrees at 7 bases. Germline V gene data show CDR1 as LNHNV and CDR2 as YYDKDF (reference sequence). Trimming removed 1 base from V and 3 bases from J; junction bases left unmatched: 3. The CDR3 consists of 16 residues. The CDR3 coding sequence is TGTGCCACCAGCAGAGGAGGGGGCTATGGGGCCAACGTCCTGACTTTC. Its protein product is CATSRGGGYGANVLTF.

The chain recombines TRBV11-3 with TRBJ1-2, with D perhaps TRBD1 (5 bases). Trimming stripped 2 bases from V and 4 bases from J, with 14 bases between. Germline loops: CDR1 SGHNT, CDR2 YENEEA. The CDR3 is made up of 15 amino acids. The CDR3 here is CASSLRGGSSYGYTF. The CDR3 region has the DNA TGTGCCAGCAGCTTAAGGGGAGGAAGTAGCTATGGCTACACCTTC. The complete variable domain, with remaining parts taken from reference TRBV11-3 and TRBJ1-2, reads EAGVVQSPRYKIIEKKQPVAFWCNPISGHNTLYWYLQNLGQGPELLIRYENEEAVDDSQLPKDRFSAERLKGVDSTLKIQPAELGDSAVYLCASSLRGGSSYGYTFGSGTRLTVV.

This chain uses TRBV30 with TRBJ2-6, with D possibly being TRBD1 (5 bases). Trimming removed 2 bases at V and 0 bases at J, with 23 bases between. Germline V gene data show CDR1 as GTSNPN and CDR2 as SVGIG (reference sequence). This CDR3 contains 20 residues. Here the CDR3 reads CAWSQNRIEFPSSGANVLTF. The CDR3 DNA reads TGTGCCTGGAGTCAAAACAGGATAGAATTCCCGAGCTCTGGGGCCAACGTCCTGACTTTC.